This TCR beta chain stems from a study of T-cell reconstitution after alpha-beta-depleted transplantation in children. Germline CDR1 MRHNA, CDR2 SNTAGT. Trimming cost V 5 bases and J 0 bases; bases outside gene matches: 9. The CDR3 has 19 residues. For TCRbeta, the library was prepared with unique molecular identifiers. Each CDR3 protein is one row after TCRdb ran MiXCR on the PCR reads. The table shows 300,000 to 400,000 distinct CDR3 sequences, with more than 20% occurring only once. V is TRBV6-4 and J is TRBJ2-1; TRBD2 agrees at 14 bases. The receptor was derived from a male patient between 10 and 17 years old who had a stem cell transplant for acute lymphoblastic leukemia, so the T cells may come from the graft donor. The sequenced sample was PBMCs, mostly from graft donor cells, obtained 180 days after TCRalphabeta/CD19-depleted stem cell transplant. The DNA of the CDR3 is TGTGCCAGCAGTCAGGGACTAGCGGGAGATCGAAGCTCCTACAATGAGCAGTTCTTC. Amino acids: CASSQGLAGDRSSYNEQFF.